The rows below give T cell receptor beta chains drawn from one sample of a study of T cell responses to AZD1222 COVID-19 vaccine. Profiling relied on immunoSEQ multiplex PCR, and the TCRdb table lists in-frame clones only, not all of them. The repertoire holds 140,000 to 150,000 clones, with more than 80% as singletons. Material: peripheral blood, obtained 28 days after the second dose of the MenACWY control vaccine. Every receptor here comes from an adult who received the MenACWY meningococcal vaccine as a control. Each CDR3 is given with its conserved first and last residue. Fields, in order: D gene, V gene, J gene, clone size, CDR3 DNA, CDR3 protein. D genes are given only for firm matches. Where a row states a size, it is once, few, many or the class of an expanded clone; other rows omit it.

D gene: TRBD1
V gene: TRBV15
J gene: TRBJ2-1
clone size: -
CDR3 DNA: TGTGCCACCGCAGCGGACAGGGGGCAAAATGAGCAGTTCTTC
CDR3 protein: CATAADRGQNEQFF

D gene: -
V gene: TRBV6-2/TRBV6-3
J gene: TRBJ1-1
clone size: -
CDR3 DNA: TGTGCCAGCAGTCGCCCAGGGCTGAACACTGAAGCTTTCTTT
CDR3 protein: CASSRPGLNTEAFF

D gene: -
V gene: TRBV13
J gene: TRBJ2-2
clone size: -
CDR3 DNA: TGTGCCAGCTTGGTGGGGGCTCACACCGGGGAGCTGTTTTTT
CDR3 protein: CASLVGAHTGELFF

D gene: TRBD2
V gene: TRBV28
J gene: TRBJ2-1
clone size: -
CDR3 DNA: TGTGCCAGCAGTCCCCCCGGGACTAGCGGCTACAATGAGCAGTTCTTC
CDR3 protein: CASSPPGTSGYNEQFF

D gene: -
V gene: TRBV18
J gene: TRBJ2-7
clone size: -
CDR3 DNA: TGTGCCAGCTCACCAGATCGCTACGAGCAGTACTTC
CDR3 protein: CASSPDRYEQYF

D gene: TRBD1
V gene: TRBV7-9
J gene: TRBJ1-3
clone size: -
CDR3 DNA: TGTGCCAGCAGCGACGACAGGGCTCTCTCTGGAAACACCATATATTTT
CDR3 protein: CASSDDRALSGNTIYF

D gene: -
V gene: TRBV5-3
J gene: TRBJ1-4
clone size: -
CDR3 DNA: TGTGCCAGAAGCTTGGTCGGTTGGATGGGGGCCGGTGAAAAACTGTTTTTT
CDR3 protein: CARSLVGWMGAGEKLFF

D gene: -
V gene: TRBV7-9
J gene: TRBJ2-5
clone size: -
CDR3 DNA: TGTGCCAGCAGCTTAGAAGCCGGGGAGACCCAGTACTTC
CDR3 protein: CASSLEAGETQYF

D gene: -
V gene: TRBV27
J gene: TRBJ1-5
clone size: once
CDR3 DNA: TGTGCCAGCAGTGGGACAAAGGTCCAGCCCCAGCATTTT
CDR3 protein: CASSGTKVQPQHF

D gene: TRBD1
V gene: TRBV9
J gene: TRBJ1-6
clone size: once
CDR3 DNA: TGTGCCAGCAGCAGAACAGGGGTGGATTCACCCCTCCACTTT
CDR3 protein: CASSRTGVDSPLHF

D gene: -
V gene: TRBV9
J gene: TRBJ2-7
clone size: -
CDR3 DNA: TGTGCCAGCAGCGTAACCCCAGAAACCTACGAGCAGTACTTC
CDR3 protein: CASSVTPETYEQYF

D gene: -
V gene: TRBV27
J gene: TRBJ2-5
clone size: -
CDR3 DNA: TGTGCCAGCAGTTTATCCGGGGGGCCATGGGAGACCCAGTACTTC
CDR3 protein: CASSLSGGPWETQYF

D gene: -
V gene: TRBV7-3
J gene: TRBJ2-2
clone size: -
CDR3 DNA: TGTGCCAGCAGCACTTACACCGGGGAGCTGTTTTTT
CDR3 protein: CASSTYTGELFF

D gene: -
V gene: TRBV7-9
J gene: TRBJ1-4
clone size: -
CDR3 DNA: TGTGCCAGCAGCTCAAGACTCTCCGAAAAACTGTTTTTT
CDR3 protein: CASSSRLSEKLFF

D gene: -
V gene: TRBV18
J gene: TRBJ1-2
clone size: -
CDR3 DNA: TGTGCCAGCTCACCAGACGGTAACTATGGCTACACCTTC
CDR3 protein: CASSPDGNYGYTF

D gene: TRBD1
V gene: TRBV28
J gene: TRBJ2-2
clone size: -
CDR3 DNA: TGTGCCAGCAGTTTAGGGGACAGAACCGGGGAGCTGTTTTTT
CDR3 protein: CASSLGDRTGELFF

D gene: TRBD1
V gene: TRBV24-1
J gene: TRBJ2-5
clone size: -
CDR3 DNA: TGTGCCACCAGTGACCCTGACAGGGCCTGGGAGACCCAGTACTTC
CDR3 protein: CATSDPDRAWETQYF

D gene: -
V gene: TRBV18
J gene: TRBJ2-3
clone size: -
CDR3 DNA: TGTGCCAGCTCATCTAGCGTAGATACGCAGTATTTT
CDR3 protein: CASSSSVDTQYF

D gene: TRBD2
V gene: TRBV2
J gene: TRBJ2-2
clone size: -
CDR3 DNA: TGTGCCAGCAGCCCCCTAGCGGGGGGGCCCACCGGGGAGCTGTTTTTT
CDR3 protein: CASSPLAGGPTGELFF

D gene: -
V gene: TRBV5-1
J gene: TRBJ2-1
clone size: -
CDR3 DNA: TGCGCCAGCAGCACCGGGGGGCCCCCCAATGAGCAGTTCTTC
CDR3 protein: CASSTGGPPNEQFF

D gene: -
V gene: TRBV7-2
J gene: TRBJ2-2
clone size: -
CDR3 DNA: TGTGCCAGCAGTATTGACATATCGTCTGCCGGGGAGCTGTTTTTT
CDR3 protein: CASSIDISSAGELFF

D gene: -
V gene: TRBV19
J gene: TRBJ1-5
clone size: -
CDR3 DNA: TGTGCCAGTACCCTCGCCGGGACAACTCCTTATAGCAATCAGCCCCAGCATTTT
CDR3 protein: CASTLAGTTPYSNQPQHF

D gene: -
V gene: TRBV19
J gene: TRBJ1-5
clone size: once
CDR3 DNA: TGTGCCAGTACCAACAGAGGGGGGGCCGCCGATCAGCCCCAGCATTTT
CDR3 protein: CASTNRGGAADQPQHF

D gene: TRBD1
V gene: TRBV28
J gene: TRBJ2-1
clone size: -
CDR3 DNA: TGTGCCAGCAGTACCCCGGGACAGGGAGCAGATGAGCAGTTCTTC
CDR3 protein: CASSTPGQGADEQFF

D gene: TRBD1
V gene: TRBV3-1/TRBV3-2
J gene: TRBJ1-4
clone size: -
CDR3 DNA: TGTGCCAGCAGCCAAGATACCAGGGGGGGTGAAAAACTGTTTTTT
CDR3 protein: CASSQDTRGGEKLFF

D gene: -
V gene: TRBV18
J gene: TRBJ2-7
clone size: -
CDR3 DNA: TGTGCCAGCTCACCAGGGGGCGGGTACGAGCAGTACTTC
CDR3 protein: CASSPGGGYEQYF

D gene: -
V gene: TRBV2
J gene: TRBJ2-7
clone size: -
CDR3 DNA: TGTGCCAGCAGTGAACAGGCAATCTCCTACGAGCAGTACTTC
CDR3 protein: CASSEQAISYEQYF

D gene: -
V gene: TRBV19
J gene: TRBJ1-5
clone size: -
CDR3 DNA: TGTGCCAGTAGGGCGACCAATAGCAATCAGCCCCAGCATTTT
CDR3 protein: CASRATNSNQPQHF

D gene: -
V gene: TRBV12-3/TRBV12-4
J gene: TRBJ2-7
clone size: -
CDR3 DNA: TGTGCCAGCACCCGATTGGGCTCCTACGAGCAGTACTTC
CDR3 protein: CASTRLGSYEQYF

D gene: -
V gene: TRBV7-3
J gene: TRBJ2-2
clone size: -
CDR3 DNA: TGTGCCAGCAGCCCCAAGGGTGGGAGGGAGCTGTTTTTT
CDR3 protein: CASSPKGGRELFF

D gene: TRBD1
V gene: TRBV28
J gene: TRBJ1-2
clone size: -
CDR3 DNA: TGTGCCAGCGGGAGGGGGCTAAATGGCTACACCTTC
CDR3 protein: CASGRGLNGYTF

D gene: TRBD1
V gene: TRBV7-3
J gene: TRBJ2-2
clone size: -
CDR3 DNA: TGTGCCAGCAGCCCCCTGACAGGGGAAATGAAGGGGGAGCTGTTTTTT
CDR3 protein: CASSPLTGEMKGELFF

D gene: TRBD1
V gene: TRBV7-6
J gene: TRBJ1-4
clone size: few
CDR3 DNA: TGTGCCAGCAGCTTAGCGCAGGGGGTGAATGAAAAACTGTTTTTT
CDR3 protein: CASSLAQGVNEKLFF